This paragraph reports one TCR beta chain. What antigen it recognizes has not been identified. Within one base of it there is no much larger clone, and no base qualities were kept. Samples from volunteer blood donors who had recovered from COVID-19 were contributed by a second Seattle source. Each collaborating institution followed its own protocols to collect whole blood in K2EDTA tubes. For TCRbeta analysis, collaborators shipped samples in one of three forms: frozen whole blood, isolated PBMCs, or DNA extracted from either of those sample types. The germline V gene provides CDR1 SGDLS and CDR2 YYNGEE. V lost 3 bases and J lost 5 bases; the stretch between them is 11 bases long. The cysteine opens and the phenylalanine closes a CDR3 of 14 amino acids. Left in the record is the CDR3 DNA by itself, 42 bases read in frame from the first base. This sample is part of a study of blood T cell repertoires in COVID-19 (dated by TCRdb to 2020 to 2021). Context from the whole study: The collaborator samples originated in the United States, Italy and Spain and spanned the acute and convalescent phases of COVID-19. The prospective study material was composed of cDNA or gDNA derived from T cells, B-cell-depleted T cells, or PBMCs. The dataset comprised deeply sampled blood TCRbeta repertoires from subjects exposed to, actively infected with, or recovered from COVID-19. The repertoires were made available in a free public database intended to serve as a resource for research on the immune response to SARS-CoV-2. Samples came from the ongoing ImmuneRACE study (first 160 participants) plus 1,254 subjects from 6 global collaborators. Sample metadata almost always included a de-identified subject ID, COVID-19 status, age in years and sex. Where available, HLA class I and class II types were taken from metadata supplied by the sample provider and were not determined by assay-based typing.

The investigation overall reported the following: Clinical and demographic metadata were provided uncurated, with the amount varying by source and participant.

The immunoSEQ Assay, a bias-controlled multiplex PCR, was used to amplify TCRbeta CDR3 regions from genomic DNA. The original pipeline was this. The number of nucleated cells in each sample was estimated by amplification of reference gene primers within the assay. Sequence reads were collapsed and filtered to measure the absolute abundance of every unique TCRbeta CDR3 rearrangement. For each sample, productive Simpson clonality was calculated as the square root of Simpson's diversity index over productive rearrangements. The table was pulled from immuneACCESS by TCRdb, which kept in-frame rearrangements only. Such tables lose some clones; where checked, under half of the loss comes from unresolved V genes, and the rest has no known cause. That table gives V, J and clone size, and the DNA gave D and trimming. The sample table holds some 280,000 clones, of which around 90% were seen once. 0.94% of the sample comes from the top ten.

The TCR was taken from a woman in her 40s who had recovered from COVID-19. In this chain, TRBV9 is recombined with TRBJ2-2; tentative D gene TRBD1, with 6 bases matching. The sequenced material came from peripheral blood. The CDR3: CASSARTVTGELFF. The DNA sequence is TGTGCCAGCAGCGCAAGGACAGTTACCGGGGAGCTGTTTTTT.